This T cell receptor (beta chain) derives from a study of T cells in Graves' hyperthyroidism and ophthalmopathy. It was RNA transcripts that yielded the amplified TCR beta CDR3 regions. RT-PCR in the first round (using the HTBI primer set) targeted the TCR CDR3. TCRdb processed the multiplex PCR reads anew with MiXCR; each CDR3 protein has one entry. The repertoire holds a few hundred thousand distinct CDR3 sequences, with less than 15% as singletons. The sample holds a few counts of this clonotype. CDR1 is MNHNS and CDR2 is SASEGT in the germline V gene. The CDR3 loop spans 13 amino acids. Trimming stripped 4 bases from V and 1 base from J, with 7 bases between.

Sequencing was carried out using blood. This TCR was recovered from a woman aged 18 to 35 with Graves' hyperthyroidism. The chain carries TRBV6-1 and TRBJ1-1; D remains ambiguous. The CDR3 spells CASSVRWNTEAFF. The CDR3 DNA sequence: TGTGCCAGCAGTGTCAGATGGAACACTGAAGCTTTCTTT.